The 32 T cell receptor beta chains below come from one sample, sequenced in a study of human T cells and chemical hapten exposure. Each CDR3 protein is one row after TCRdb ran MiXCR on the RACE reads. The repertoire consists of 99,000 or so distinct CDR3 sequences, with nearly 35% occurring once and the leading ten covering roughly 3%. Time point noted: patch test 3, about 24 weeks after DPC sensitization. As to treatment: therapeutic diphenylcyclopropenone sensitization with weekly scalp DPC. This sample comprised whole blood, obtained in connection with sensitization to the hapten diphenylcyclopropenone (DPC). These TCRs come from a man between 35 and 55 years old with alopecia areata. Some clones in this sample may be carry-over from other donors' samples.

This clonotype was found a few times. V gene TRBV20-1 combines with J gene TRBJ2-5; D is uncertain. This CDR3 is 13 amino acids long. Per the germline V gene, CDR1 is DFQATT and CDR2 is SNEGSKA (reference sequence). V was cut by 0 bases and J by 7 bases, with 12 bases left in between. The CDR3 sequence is CSARDSSKVTQYF. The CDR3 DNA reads TGCAGTGCTAGAGATTCTAGTAAAGTGACCCAGTACTTC.

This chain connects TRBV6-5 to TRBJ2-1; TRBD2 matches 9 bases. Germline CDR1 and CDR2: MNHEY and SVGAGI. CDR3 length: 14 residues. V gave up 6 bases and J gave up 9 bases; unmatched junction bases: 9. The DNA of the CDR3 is TGTGCCAGCAGGGGGACTAGCACCAGGGGTGAGCAGTTCTTC. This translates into CASRGTSTRGEQFF.

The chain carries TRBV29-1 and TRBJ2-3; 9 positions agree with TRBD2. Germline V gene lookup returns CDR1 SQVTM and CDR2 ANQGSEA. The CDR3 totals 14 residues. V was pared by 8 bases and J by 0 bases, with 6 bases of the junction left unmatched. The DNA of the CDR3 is TGCAGCACTAAACTAGCGGGTAGCACAGATACGCAGTATTTT. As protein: CSTKLAGSTDTQYF.

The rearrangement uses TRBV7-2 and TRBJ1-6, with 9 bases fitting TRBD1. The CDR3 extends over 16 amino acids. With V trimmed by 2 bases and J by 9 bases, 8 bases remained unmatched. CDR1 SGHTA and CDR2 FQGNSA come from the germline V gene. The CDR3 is CASSLTLDRGASPLHF. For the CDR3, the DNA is TGTGCCAGCAGCTTAACGTTGGACAGGGGCGCTTCACCCCTCCACTTT.

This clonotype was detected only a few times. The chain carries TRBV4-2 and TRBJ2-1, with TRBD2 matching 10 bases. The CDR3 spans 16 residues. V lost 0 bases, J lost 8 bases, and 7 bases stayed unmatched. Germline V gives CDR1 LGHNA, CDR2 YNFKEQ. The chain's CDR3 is CASSQEGASGSDEQFF. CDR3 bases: TGTGCCAGCAGCCAAGAGGGGGCTAGCGGGAGCGATGAGCAGTTCTTC.

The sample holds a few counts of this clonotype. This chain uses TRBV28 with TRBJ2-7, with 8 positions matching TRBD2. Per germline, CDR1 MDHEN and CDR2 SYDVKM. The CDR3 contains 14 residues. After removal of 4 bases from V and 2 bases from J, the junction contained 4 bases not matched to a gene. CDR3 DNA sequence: TGTGCCAGCAGTTCGCCGGGAGGGACCTACGAGCAGTACTTC. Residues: CASSSPGGTYEQYF.

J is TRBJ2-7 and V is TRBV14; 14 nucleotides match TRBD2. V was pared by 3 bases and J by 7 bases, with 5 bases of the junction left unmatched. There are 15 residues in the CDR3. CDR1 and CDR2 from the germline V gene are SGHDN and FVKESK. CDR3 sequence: CASSQGLAGAREQYV. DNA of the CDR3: TGTGCCAGCAGCCAGGGACTAGCGGGAGCTCGAGAGCAGTACGTC.

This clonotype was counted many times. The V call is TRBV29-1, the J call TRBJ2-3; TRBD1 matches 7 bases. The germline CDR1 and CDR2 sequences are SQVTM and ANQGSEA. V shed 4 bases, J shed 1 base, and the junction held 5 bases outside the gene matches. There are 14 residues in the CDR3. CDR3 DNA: TGCAGCGTTGTAAAGGGGGCAGGCACAGATACGCAGTATTTT. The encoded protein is CSVVKGAGTDTQYF.

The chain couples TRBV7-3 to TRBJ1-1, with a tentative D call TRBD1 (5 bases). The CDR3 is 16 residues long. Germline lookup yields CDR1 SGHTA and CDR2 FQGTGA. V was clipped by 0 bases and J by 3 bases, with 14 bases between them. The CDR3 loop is CASSLTGGGGDTEAFF. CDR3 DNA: TGTGCCAGCAGCTTAACGGGGGGGGGTGGTGACACTGAAGCTTTCTTT.

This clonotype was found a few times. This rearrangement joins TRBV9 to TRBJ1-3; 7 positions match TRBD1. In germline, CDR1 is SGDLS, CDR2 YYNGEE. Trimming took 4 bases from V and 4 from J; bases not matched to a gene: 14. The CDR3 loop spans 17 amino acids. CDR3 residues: CASSRRRGTDDGNTIYF. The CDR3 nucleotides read TGTGCCAGCAGCAGGAGACGAGGGACAGACGACGGAAACACCATATATTTT.

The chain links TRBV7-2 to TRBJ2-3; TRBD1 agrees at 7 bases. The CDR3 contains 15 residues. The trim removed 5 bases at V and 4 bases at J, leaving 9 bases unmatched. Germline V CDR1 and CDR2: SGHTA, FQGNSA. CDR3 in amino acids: CASSRQGNRADTQYF. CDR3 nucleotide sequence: TGTGCCAGCAGCCGACAGGGTAACCGGGCAGATACGCAGTATTTT.

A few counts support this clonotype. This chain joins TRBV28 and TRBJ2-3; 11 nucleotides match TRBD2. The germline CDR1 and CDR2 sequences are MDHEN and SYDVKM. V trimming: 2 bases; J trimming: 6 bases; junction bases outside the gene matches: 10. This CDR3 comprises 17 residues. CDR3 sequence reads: CASSLDTSGRAGDTQYF. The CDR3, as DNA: TGTGCCAGCAGTTTAGATACTAGCGGGAGAGCCGGGGATACGCAGTATTTT.

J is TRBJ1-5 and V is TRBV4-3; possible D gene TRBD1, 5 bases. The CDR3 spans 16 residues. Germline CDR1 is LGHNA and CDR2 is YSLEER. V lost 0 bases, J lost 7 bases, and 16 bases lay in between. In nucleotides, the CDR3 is TGCGCCAGCAGCCAAGACGTTCGAGTTCAGGGACAGCCCCAGCATTTT. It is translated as CASSQDVRVQGQPQHF.

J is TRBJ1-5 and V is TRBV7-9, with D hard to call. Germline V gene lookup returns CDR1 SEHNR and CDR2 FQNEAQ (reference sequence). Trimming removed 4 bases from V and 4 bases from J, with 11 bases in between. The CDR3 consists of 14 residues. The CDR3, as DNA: TGTGCCAGCAGCTCCTCAAGCTTTAATCAGCCCCAGCATTTT. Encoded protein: CASSSSSFNQPQHF.

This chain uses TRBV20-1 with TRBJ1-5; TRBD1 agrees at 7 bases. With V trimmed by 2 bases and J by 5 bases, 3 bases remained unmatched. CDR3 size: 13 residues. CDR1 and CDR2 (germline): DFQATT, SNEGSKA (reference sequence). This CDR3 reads CSARNQGDQPQHF. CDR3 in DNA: TGCAGTGCTAGAAACCAGGGGGATCAGCCCCAGCATTTT.

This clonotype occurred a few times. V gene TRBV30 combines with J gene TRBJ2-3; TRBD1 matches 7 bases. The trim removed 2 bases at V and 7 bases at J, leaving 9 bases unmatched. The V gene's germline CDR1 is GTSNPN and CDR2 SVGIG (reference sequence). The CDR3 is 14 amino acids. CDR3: CAWSPLRGGNTQYF. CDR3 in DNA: TGTGCCTGGAGTCCTCTCCGAGGGGGCAATACGCAGTATTTT.

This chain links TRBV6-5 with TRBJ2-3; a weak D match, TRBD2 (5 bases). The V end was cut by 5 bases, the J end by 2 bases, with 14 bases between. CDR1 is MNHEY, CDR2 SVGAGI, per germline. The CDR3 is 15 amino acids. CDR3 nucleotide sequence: TGTGCCAGCAGTACTAGGACCGCTCCCACAGATACGCAGTATTTT. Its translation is CASSTRTAPTDTQYF.

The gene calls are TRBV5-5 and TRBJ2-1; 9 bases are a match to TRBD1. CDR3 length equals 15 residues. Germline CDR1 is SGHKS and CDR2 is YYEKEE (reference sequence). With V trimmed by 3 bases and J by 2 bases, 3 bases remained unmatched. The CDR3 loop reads CASSSGTGTYNEQFF. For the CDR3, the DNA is TGTGCCAGCAGCTCCGGGACAGGGACCTACAATGAGCAGTTCTTC.

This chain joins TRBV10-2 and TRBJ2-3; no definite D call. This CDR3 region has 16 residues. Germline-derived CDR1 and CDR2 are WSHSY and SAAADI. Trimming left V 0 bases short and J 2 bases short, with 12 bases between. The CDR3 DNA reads TGCGCCAGCAGTGAGTCGCCCCGATCAGACACAGATACGCAGTATTTT. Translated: CASSESPRSDTDTQYF.

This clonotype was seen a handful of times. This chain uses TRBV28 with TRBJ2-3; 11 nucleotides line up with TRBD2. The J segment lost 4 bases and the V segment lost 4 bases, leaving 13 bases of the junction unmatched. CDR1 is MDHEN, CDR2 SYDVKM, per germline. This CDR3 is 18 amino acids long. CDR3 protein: CASSSGALAGGPPDTQYF. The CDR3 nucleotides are TGTGCCAGCAGTTCCGGCGCCTTAGCGGGAGGGCCTCCAGATACGCAGTATTTT.

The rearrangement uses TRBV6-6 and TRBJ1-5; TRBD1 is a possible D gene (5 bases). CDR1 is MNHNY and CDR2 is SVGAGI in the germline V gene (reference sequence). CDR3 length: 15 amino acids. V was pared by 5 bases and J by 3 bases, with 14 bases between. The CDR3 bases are TGTGCCAGCAGTCAAACCCTGGGGGACAATCAGCCCCAGCATTTT. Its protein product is CASSQTLGDNQPQHF.

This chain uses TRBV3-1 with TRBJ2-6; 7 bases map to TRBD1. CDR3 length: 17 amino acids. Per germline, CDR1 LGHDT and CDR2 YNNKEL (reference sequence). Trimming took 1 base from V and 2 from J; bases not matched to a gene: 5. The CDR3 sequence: CASSQGGGETGANVLTF. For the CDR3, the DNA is TGTGCCAGCAGCCAAGGAGGGGGCGAGACTGGGGCCAACGTCCTGACTTTC.

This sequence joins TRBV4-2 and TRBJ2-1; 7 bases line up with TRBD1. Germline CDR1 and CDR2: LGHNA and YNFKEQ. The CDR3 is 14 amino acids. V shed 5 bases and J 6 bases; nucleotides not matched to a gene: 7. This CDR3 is CASSEGQPPNEQFF. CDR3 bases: TGTGCCAGCAGCGAGGGACAGCCCCCCAATGAGCAGTTCTTC.

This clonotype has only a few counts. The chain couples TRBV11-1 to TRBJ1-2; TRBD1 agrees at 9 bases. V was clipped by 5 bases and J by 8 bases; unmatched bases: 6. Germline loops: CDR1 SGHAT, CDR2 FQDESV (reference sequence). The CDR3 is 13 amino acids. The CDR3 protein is CASSLQGARGYTF. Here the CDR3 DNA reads TGTGCCAGCAGCCTACAGGGGGCGAGAGGCTACACCTTC.

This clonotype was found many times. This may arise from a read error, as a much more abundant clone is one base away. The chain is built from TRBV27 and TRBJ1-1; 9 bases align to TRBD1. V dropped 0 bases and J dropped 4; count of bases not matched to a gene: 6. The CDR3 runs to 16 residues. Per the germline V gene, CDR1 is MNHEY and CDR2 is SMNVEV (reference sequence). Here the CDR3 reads CASSLSLTGGSTEAFF. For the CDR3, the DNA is TGTGCCAGCAGTTTATCCCTGACAGGGGGGAGCACTGAAGCTTTCTTT.

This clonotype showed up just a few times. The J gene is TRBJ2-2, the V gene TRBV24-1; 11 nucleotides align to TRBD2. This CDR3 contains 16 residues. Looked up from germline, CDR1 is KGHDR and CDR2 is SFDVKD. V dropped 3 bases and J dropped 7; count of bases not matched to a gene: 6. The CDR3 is CATSDRTSGWNGELFF. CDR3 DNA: TGTGCCACCAGTGATCGGACTAGCGGGTGGAACGGGGAGCTGTTTTTT.

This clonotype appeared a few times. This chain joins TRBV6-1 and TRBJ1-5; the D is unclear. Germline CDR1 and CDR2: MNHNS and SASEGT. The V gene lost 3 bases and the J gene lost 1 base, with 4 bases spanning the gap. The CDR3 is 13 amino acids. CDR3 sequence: CASSERSNQPQHF. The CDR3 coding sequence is TGTGCCAGCAGTGAGAGGAGCAATCAGCCCCAGCATTTT.

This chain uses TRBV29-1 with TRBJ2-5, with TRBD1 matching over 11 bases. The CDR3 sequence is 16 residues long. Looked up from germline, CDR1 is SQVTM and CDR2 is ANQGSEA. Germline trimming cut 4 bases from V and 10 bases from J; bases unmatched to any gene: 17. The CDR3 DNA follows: TGCAGCGTTGGGGGGGGAACCGGTGTGGGACAGGGGGTCCAGTACTTC. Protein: CSVGGGTGVGQGVQYF.

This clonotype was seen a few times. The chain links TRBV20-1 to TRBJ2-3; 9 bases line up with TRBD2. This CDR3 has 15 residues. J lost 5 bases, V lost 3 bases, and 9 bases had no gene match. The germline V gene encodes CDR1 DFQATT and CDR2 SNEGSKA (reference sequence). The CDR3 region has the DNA TGCAGTGCTAGTATTTTGCGGGAGGGCCGAGATACGCAGTATTTT. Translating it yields CSASILREGRDTQYF.

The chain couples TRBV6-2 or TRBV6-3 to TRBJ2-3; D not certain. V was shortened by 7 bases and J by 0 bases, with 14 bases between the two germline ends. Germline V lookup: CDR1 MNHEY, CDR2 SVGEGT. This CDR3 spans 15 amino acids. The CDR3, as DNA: TGTGCCAGCACCTACGAAGCTACTAGCACAGATACGCAGTATTTT. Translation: CASTYEATSTDTQYF.

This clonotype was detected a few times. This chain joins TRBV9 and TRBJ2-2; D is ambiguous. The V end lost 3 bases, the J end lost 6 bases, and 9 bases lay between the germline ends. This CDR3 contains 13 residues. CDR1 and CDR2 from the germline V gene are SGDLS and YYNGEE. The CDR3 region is CASSEGSPGELFF. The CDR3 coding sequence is TGTGCCAGCAGCGAGGGTAGCCCCGGGGAGCTGTTTTTT.

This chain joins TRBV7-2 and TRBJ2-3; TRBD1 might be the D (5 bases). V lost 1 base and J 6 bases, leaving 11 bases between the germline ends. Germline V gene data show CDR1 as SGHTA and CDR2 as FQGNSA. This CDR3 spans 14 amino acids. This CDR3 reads CASSLEVAGDTQYF. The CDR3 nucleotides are TGTGCCAGCAGCTTAGAGGTCGCAGGGGATACGCAGTATTTT.